Presented here are 7 T cell receptor beta chains from one specimen sequenced in a study of T-cell memory formation after mild COVID-19. A single record per CDR3 protein comes from TCRdb applying MiXCR to the 5' RACE reads. The sample records about 150,000 distinct CDR3 sequences, 15% to 20% being singletons. What was sequenced was PBMCs or a T cell subset sorted from them (not recorded which). The receptors were gathered from an adult woman who had mild COVID-19 (a few samples of this study predate the infection). Cell type and time point are not known.

The genes are TRBV27 and TRBJ2-3; 7 positions match TRBD1. Germline trimming cut 5 bases from V and 7 bases from J; bases unmatched to any gene: 6. Germline CDR1 MNHEY, CDR2 SMNVEV (reference sequence). The CDR3 totals 13 residues. In DNA form, the CDR3 reads TGTGCCAGCAGTGCTACAGGGGAAAATACGCAGTATTTT. Its translation: CASSATGENTQYF.

V and J are TRBV10-3 and TRBJ1-1, with no clear D. CDR1 and CDR2 from the germline V gene are ENHRY and SYGVKD. The CDR3 length is 13 residues. Trimming stripped 6 bases from V and 5 bases from J, with 13 bases between. In DNA, the CDR3 is TGTGCCATCAGCACAATAGACGGGACTGAAGCTTTCTTT. Encoded protein: CAISTIDGTEAFF.

DNA for the CDR3: TGCAGTGCTAGAGATTTTCCCTTTTACACCTTC. It codes for CSARDFPFYTF. This sequence joins TRBV20-1 and TRBJ1-2; D gene ambiguous. This CDR3 has 11 amino acids. The V gene's germline CDR1 is DFQATT and CDR2 SNEGSKA (reference sequence). The V and J ends lost 0 bases and 11 bases respectively, with 10 bases between them.

This chain joins TRBV7-8 and TRBJ2-1, with TRBD2 identical over 10 bases. The CDR3 is 14 residues long. V shed 2 bases and J 10 bases; nucleotides not matched to a gene: 5. CDR1 is SGHVS and CDR2 is FQNEAQ in the germline V gene. The CDR3 DNA sequence: TGTGCCAGCAGCTTACTAGCGGGAGTCGGCGAGCAGTTCTTC. Residues: CASSLLAGVGEQFF.

The CDR3 loop is CSASGQQETQYF. The CDR3 DNA reads as TGCAGTGCTAGCGGGCAACAAGAGACCCAGTACTTC. The V call is TRBV20-1, the J call TRBJ2-5; D is ambiguous. Germline CDR1 reads DFQATT; CDR2 reads SNEGSKA (reference sequence). The V gene lost 3 bases and the J gene lost 2 bases, with 7 bases spanning the gap. This CDR3 is built from 12 residues.

This clonotype was counted between two and nine times. This rearrangement joins TRBV9 to TRBJ2-5, with a tentative D call TRBD2 (5 bases). Per the germline V gene, CDR1 is SGDLS and CDR2 is YYNGEE. The CDR3 runs to 12 residues. Deletions cut 0 bases from V and 7 bases from J, with 7 bases between. CDR3 bases: TGTGCCAGCAGCGTAGTTGCGGGGACCCAGTACTTC. It encodes CASSVVAGTQYF.

The genes are TRBV6-2 or TRBV6-3 and TRBJ1-5; a weak D match, TRBD1 (6 bases). The CDR3 runs to 13 residues. Trimming pared 8 bases from V and 3 bases from J, leaving 11 bases between. The germline gives CDR1 MNHEY, CDR2 SVGEGT. As DNA, the CDR3 is TGTGCCAGCGGGGACACCATCAATCAGCCCCAGCATTTT. Residues: CASGDTINQPQHF.